This T cell receptor beta chain came from a study of cytomegalovirus exposure and HLA in healthy donors. Details on this clone: Its antigen is not known.

The PCR employed 60 Vbeta primers together with 13 Jbeta primers. Sequenced by immunoSEQ multiplex PCR; TCRdb stores in-frame clones only, minus some. The sample lists about 140,000 clones; roughly 70% were seen once. Whole-study results and caveats: Cytomegalovirus status, reportedly, was diagnosed with high specificity and sensitivity by the classifier. In an earlier analysis, about 87% or about 30%: the productive usage of most TCR beta V segments. Sequencing had likely introduced a cluster of highly shared sequence variants as an artifact.

There are 16 residues in the CDR3. CDR1 LNHDA and CDR2 SQIVND come from the germline V gene (reference sequence). Trimming at V came to 2 bases and at J to 2 bases, leaving 7 bases not matched to a gene. This receptor was identified in a woman between 40 and 50 years old in good health and CMV-seronegative. The rearrangement uses TRBV19 and TRBJ1-1; 8 positions agree with TRBD1. What was sequenced was PBMCs. The CDR3 DNA sequence: TGTGCCAGTAGTATAAGGCTGACAGGGGTTAACACTGAAGCTTTCTTT. Residues: CASSIRLTGVNTEAFF.